This TCR beta chain was recorded in a study of blood T cell repertoires in COVID-19. In its sample, this clone was seen once. Recruited during active infection, patients (from Seattle) were subsequently followed longitudinally. The repertoire was sequenced with immunoSEQ multiplex PCR; TCRdb's copy has only in-frame clones and lacks some. The sample consists of about 130,000 clones, roughly 77% of them appearing once. The receptor was derived from a woman aged 70 to 79 with COVID-19, enrolled during active disease. The specimen sequenced was peripheral blood.

The CDR3 loop is CASSLTRNQPQHF. CDR3 sequence (DNA): TGTGCCAGCAGCTTAACACGCAATCAGCCCCAGCATTTT. The V gene is TRBV7-8, the J gene TRBJ1-5; D is uncertain. The length of the CDR3 is 13 residues. V was shortened by 2 bases and J by 2 bases, with 4 bases between the two germline ends. CDR1 SGHVS and CDR2 FQNEAQ come from the germline V gene.